This entry features one T cell receptor (beta chain) sequence. Its specificity is unknown. The data were taken from a study of identical twins. Study-wide findings and caveats: Twin pairs' shared out-of-frame alpha sequences were enriched in low generation probability.

Using its own MiXCR run on the 5' RACE reads, TCRdb lists one record per CDR3 protein. This table holds roughly 1.6 million distinct CDR3 sequences, about 32% found once. The origin of this receptor is a newborn girl in good health. Sequencing input: cord blood.

This CDR3 is CSARVHTGYNEQFF. In nucleotides, the CDR3 is TGCAGTGCTAGAGTCCACACTGGTTACAATGAGCAGTTCTTC. This chain links TRBV20-1 with TRBJ2-1, with D hard to call. Trimming stripped 1 base from V and 4 bases from J, with 11 bases between. CDR1 and CDR2 (germline): DFQATT, SNEGSKA (reference sequence). CDR3 length equals 14 residues.